This TCR beta chain was profiled in a study of Ad26.COV2.S vaccination and SARS-CoV-2 variants. On the study more broadly: Ad26.COV2.S was injected intramuscularly once or twice, 56 days apart.

Treatment defined: approximately 18 received Ad26.COV2.S at low or high dose, single or two shots; about 5 received placebo; per-sample allocation not given. Samples came from day 63 after the first vaccine or placebo injection. Ad26.COV2.S expressed prefusion-stabilized spike from the original Wuhan strain. Using immunoSEQ multiplex PCR, the repertoire was profiled, and TCRdb retains in-frame clones only, with some absent. The profile shows about 350,000 clones, approximately 86% of them singletons. V lost 2 bases to trimming and J lost 2 bases, with 13 bases between them. The CDR3 is 15 residues long. CDR1 and CDR2 (germline): GTSNPN, SVGIG (reference sequence).

This specimen consisted of peripheral blood, obtained in a trial of Ad26.COV2.S vaccine versus placebo. The genes are TRBV30 and TRBJ1-5, with a tentative D call TRBD1 (6 bases). This sequence was found in a person aged 18-60 years who received the Ad26.COV2.S COVID-19 vaccine or a placebo. The CDR3 region has the DNA TGTGCCTGGAGTAATGACAGGTTGGGCAATCAGCCCCAGCATTTT. The encoded protein is CAWSNDRLGNQPQHF.